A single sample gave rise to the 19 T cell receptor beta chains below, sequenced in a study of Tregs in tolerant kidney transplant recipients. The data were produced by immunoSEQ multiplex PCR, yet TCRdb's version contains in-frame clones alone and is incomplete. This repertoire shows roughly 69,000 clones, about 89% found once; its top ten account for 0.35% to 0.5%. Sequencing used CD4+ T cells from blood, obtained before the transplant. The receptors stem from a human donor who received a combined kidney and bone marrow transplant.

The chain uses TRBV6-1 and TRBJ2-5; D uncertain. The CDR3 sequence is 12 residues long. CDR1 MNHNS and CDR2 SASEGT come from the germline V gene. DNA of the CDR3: TGTGCTATAAGCCCCGGCCAAGAGACCCAGTACTTC. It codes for CAISPGQETQYF.

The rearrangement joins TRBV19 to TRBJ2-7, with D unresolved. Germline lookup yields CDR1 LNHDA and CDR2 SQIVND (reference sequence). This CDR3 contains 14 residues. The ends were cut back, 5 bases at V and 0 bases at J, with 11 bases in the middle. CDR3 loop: CASSDTSSSYEQYF. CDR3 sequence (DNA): TGTGCCAGTAGTGACACCTCGAGCTCCTACGAGCAGTACTTC.

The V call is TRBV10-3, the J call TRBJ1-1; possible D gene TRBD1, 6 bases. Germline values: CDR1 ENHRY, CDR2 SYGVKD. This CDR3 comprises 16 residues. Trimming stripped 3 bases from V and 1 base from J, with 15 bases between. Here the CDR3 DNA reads TGTGCCATCAGTGAATCACCCGGGACACCGAACACTGAAGCTTTCTTT. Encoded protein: CAISESPGTPNTEAFF.

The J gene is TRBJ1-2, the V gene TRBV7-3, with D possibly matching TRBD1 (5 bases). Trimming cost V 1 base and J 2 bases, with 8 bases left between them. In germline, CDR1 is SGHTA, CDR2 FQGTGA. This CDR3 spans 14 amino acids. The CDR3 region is CASSLNPGNYGYTF. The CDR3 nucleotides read TGTGCCAGCAGCTTAAACCCAGGGAACTATGGCTACACCTTC. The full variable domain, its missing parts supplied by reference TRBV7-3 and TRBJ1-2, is GAGVSQTPSNKVTEKGKYVELRCDPISGHTALYWYRQSLGQGPEFLIYFQGTGAADDSGLPNDRFFAVRPEGSVSTLKIQRTERGDSAVYLCASSLNPGNYGYTFGSGTRLTVV.

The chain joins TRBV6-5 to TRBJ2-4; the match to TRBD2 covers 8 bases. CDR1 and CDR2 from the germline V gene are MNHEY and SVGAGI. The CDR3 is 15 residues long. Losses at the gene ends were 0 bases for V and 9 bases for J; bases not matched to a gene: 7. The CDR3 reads CASSYSPISGGIQYF. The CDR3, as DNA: TGTGCCAGCAGTTACTCGCCCATCAGCGGGGGCATTCAGTACTTC.

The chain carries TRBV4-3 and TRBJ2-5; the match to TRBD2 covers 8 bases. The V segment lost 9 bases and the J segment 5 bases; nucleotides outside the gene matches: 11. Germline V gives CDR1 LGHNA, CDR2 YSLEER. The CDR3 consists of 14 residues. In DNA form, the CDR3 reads TGCGCCAGGACCTCGAGCGGGAGCGGCGAGACCCAGTACTTC. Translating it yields CARTSSGSGETQYF.

CDR3 DNA sequence: TGTGCCAGTTTCCCCAGCGGGAGAGGTAGGGAGCAGTACTTC. It is translated as CASFPSGRGREQYF. The rearrangement uses TRBV6-1 and TRBJ2-7; the match to TRBD2 covers 8 bases. The trim removed 9 bases at V and 7 bases at J, leaving 14 bases unmatched. Germline lookup yields CDR1 MNHNS and CDR2 SASEGT. This CDR3 comprises 14 residues.

CDR3 sequence reads: CASSLAGSGGLRTGNTIYF. Here the CDR3 DNA reads TGTGCCAGCAGCTTGGCGGGGTCCGGGGGGTTGAGGACTGGAAACACCATATATTTT. The chain combines TRBV5-6 with TRBJ1-3, with D perhaps matching TRBD1 (5 bases). CDR1 is SGHDT and CDR2 is YYEEEE in the germline V gene. CDR3 length: 19 residues. The V gene lost 0 bases and the J gene lost 2 bases, with 21 bases spanning the gap.

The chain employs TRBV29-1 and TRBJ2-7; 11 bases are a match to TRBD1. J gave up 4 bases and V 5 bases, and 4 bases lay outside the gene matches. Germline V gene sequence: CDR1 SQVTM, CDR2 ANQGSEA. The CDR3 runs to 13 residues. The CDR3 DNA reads TGCAGCGTTTGGACAGGGGGCCTTTACGAGCAGTACTTC. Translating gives CSVWTGGLYEQYF.

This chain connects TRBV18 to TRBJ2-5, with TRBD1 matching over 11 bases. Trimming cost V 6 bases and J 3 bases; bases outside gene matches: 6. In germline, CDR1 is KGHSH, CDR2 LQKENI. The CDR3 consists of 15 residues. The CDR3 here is CASSPGTGGEETQYF. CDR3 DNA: TGTGCCAGCTCCCCCGGGACAGGGGGGGAAGAGACCCAGTACTTC.

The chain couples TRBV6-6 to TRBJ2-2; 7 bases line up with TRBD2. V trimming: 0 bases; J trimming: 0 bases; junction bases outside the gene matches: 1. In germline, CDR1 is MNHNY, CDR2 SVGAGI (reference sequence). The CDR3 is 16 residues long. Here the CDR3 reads CASSYSGGANTGELFF. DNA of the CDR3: TGTGCCAGCAGTTACTCGGGAGGGGCGAACACCGGGGAGCTGTTTTTT.

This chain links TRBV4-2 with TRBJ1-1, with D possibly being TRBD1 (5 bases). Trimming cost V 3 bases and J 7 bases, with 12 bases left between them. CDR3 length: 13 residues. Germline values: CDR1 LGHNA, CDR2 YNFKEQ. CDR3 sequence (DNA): TGTGCCAGCAGCCACACTGACAGTTTTGAAGCTTTCTTT. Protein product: CASSHTDSFEAFF.

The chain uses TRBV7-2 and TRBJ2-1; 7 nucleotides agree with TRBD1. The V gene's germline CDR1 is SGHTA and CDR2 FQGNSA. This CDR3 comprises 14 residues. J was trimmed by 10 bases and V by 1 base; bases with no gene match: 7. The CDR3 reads CASSLGQGAWEQFF. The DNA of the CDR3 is TGTGCCAGCAGCTTAGGACAGGGTGCATGGGAGCAGTTCTTC.

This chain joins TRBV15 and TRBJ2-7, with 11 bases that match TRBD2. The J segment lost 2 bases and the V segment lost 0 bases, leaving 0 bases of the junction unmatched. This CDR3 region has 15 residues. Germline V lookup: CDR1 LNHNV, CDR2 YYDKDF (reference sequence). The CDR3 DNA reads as TGTGCCACCAGCAGAGAGACTAGCGGGGCCTACGAGCAGTACTTC. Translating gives CATSRETSGAYEQYF.

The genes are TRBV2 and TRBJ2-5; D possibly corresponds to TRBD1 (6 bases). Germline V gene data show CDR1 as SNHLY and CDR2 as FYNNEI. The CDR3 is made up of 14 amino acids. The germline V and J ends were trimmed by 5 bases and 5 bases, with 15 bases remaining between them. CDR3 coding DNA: TGTGCCAGCAGTACTCAGGGGAGAGCGGAGACCCAGTACTTC. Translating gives CASSTQGRAETQYF.

The CDR3 region is CASSSSDRRPQYF. CDR3 DNA sequence: TGTGCCAGCAGCTCCTCGGACAGGCGTCCCCAGTACTTC. The V and J genes are TRBV5-6 and TRBJ2-5, with 7 bases lining up with TRBD1. Trimming removed 3 bases from V and 9 bases from J; junction bases left unmatched: 8. This CDR3 is built from 13 residues. Germline assignment: CDR1 SGHDT and CDR2 YYEEEE.

In DNA, the CDR3 is TGTGCCATCAGCCCCGGGTGGGAGGTCGGGGAGCTGTTTTTT. Translated, it gives CAISPGWEVGELFF. This chain connects TRBV10-3 to TRBJ2-2, with D possibly TRBD2 on 6 matching bases. Germline values: CDR1 ENHRY, CDR2 SYGVKD. The CDR3 length is 14 residues. V shed 6 bases and J shed 7 bases, with 15 bases lying between them.

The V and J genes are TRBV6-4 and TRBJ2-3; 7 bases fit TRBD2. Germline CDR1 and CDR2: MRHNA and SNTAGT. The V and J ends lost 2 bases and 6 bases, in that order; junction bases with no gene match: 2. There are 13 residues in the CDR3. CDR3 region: CASSDQAGDTQYF. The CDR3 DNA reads TGTGCCAGCAGTGACCAAGCGGGGGATACGCAGTATTTT.

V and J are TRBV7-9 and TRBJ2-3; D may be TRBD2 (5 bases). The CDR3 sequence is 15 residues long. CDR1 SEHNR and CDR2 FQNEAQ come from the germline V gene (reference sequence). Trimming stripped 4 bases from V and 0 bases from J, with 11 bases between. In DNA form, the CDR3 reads TGTGCCAGCAGCTCGCGGCGGACTAGCACAGATACGCAGTATTTT. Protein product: CASSSRRTSTDTQYF.